This note documents a single TCR beta chain sequence. These data come from a study of Ad26.COV2.S vaccination and SARS-CoV-2 variants. Treatment indicated: roughly 19 received Ad26.COV2.S at low or high dose, single or two shots; about five received placebo; per-sample allocation not given. Specimen acquisition occurred on day 63 following the initial vaccine or placebo injection. This table comes from immunoSEQ multiplex PCR, and its TCRdb copy is limited to in-frame clones, with some not included. The sample records 400,000 to 450,000 clones, approximately 92% being singletons. The CDR3 length is 16 residues. The ends lost 3 bases at V and 5 bases at J; junction bases unmatched: 11. Germline values: CDR1 LNHDA, CDR2 SQIVND (reference sequence).

This receptor was taken from a person aged 18 to 59 who received the Ad26.COV2.S COVID-19 vaccine or a placebo. The sequenced sample was peripheral blood, obtained in a trial of Ad26.COV2.S vaccine versus placebo. This chain joins TRBV19 and TRBJ2-5; 8 bases are a match to TRBD2. The CDR3 spells CASSIRGGIRWETQYF. Written as DNA, the CDR3 is TGTGCCAGTAGTATTCGGGGGGGGATCCGATGGGAGACCCAGTACTTC. Full variable domain (rest looked up from reference TRBV19 and TRBJ2-5): DGGITQSPKYLFRKEGQNVTLSCEQNLNHDAMYWYRQDPGQGLRLIYYSQIVNDFQKGDIAEGYSVSREKKESFPLTVTSAQKNPTAFYLCASSIRGGIRWETQYFGPGTRLLVL.